This T cell receptor beta chain was captured in a study of CD8+ T cells in alopecia areata. Study as a whole: Affected scalp percentage determined the severity score of treated patients.

Study-level points and caveats: Scalp repertoires also include resident alphabeta T cells from normal skin. In blood and scalp, many expanded lesional clones persisted during tofacitinib.

Treatment denoted: oral pan-JAK inhibitor, 5-10 mg twice daily. Following extraction, RNA underwent reverse transcription to cDNA, which served as the sequencing template. Here immunoSEQ multiplex PCR was the method, and the copy in TCRdb shows in-frame clones only, minus some. The repertoire includes roughly 110,000 clones, around three fifths of them detected once, and under 3.5% sits in the top ten. In this sample, this clone turned up once. Its matching antigen is unknown. The TCR sequence derives from a human donor with alopecia areata. Here the sequenced sample was CD4+ T cells sorted from blood, taken at week 24, from a patient treated with tofacitinib.

CDR3 nucleotides: TGTGCCAGCAGTCAAGTTACCGGGACAGGGGGGGATCAGCCCCAGCATTTT. It specifies CASSQVTGTGGDQPQHF. This sequence joins TRBV19 and TRBJ1-5, with 11 bases identical to TRBD1. Germline V gene sequence: CDR1 LNHDA, CDR2 SQIVND (reference sequence). J gave up 5 bases and V 9 bases, and 15 bases lay outside the gene matches. The CDR3 is made up of 17 amino acids.